Each of the 20 T cell receptor beta chains below was sequenced from the same sample in a study of blood T cell repertoires in COVID-19 (dated by TCRdb to 2020 to 2021). Libraries were constructed by the immunoSEQ multiplex PCR assay. Entries here come from immuneACCESS through TCRdb and include only in-frame sequences with V and J called. Some clones fail to appear in such tables; in the studies checked, an unresolved V gene covers under half of the shortfall, and the cause of the remainder is unknown. In this sample the table shows fewer than 200,000 clones, 80% to 90% of which occur a single time. The ten largest clones add up to around 15% of the sample. Sequencing used PBMCs or T cells enriched from blood (not recorded which). The receptors were gathered from a middle-aged man who had recovered from COVID-19.

The sample holds one count of this clone. The chain recombines TRBV9 with TRBJ2-5; 11 nucleotides align to TRBD1. Germline V lookup: CDR1 SGDLS, CDR2 YYNGEE. The CDR3 extends over 16 amino acids. Trimming removed 4 bases from V and 5 bases from J; junction bases left unmatched: 10. CDR3 sequence (DNA): TGTGCCAGCAGCATAGGGACAGGGGGAATGCGGGAGACCCAGTACTTC. Encoded protein: CASSIGTGGMRETQYF.

The chain employs TRBV10-3 and TRBJ2-2, with 9 bases matching TRBD1. The CDR3 covers 15 residues. CDR1 is ENHRY and CDR2 is SYGVKD in the germline V gene. The junction had 3 bases not matched to a gene; V was cut back by 6 bases and J by 1 base. The CDR3 nucleotides read TGTGCCATCAGCCAGACAGGGGGGAACACCGGGGAGCTGTTTTTT. This sequence encodes CAISQTGGNTGELFF.

The chain combines TRBV5-1 with TRBJ2-2; 11 nucleotides agree with TRBD2. The CDR3 is 16 residues long. Trimming took 2 bases from V and 1 from J; bases not matched to a gene: 1. CDR1 is SGHRS and CDR2 is YFSETQ in the germline V gene. Here the CDR3 DNA reads TGCGCCAGCAGCTTTCTAGCGGGGGGGAACACCGGGGAGCTGTTTTTT. This translates into CASSFLAGGNTGELFF.

This chain uses TRBV29-1 with TRBJ1-1; D perhaps matches TRBD1 (5 bases). This CDR3 spans 13 amino acids. Trimming took off 4 bases at V and 1 base at J, with 10 bases between the two ends. From germline, CDR1 is SQVTM and CDR2 ANQGSEA. The CDR3, as DNA: TGCAGCGTTGCATTCGGACAGAACACTGAAGCTTTCTTT. Translation: CSVAFGQNTEAFF.

The chain combines TRBV3-1 (or the pseudogene TRBV3-2) with TRBJ1-4, with D tentatively TRBD1 (6 bases). Trimming removed 1 base from V and 7 bases from J, with 16 bases in between. Germline V gene lookup returns CDR1 LGHDT and CDR2 YNNKEL (reference sequence). This CDR3 is 16 amino acids long. The CDR3 nucleotides read TGTGCCAGCAGCCAAGGCCTCAGGGGTTCCGGTGAAAAACTGTTTTTT. Protein: CASSQGLRGSGEKLFF.

This rearrangement joins TRBV3-1 (or the pseudogene TRBV3-2) to TRBJ1-4; 7 bases align to TRBD1. Germline CDR1 LGHDT, CDR2 YNNKEL (reference sequence). The CDR3 has 15 residues. The V segment lost 2 bases and the J segment 2 bases; nucleotides outside the gene matches: 2. The CDR3 DNA reads as TGTGCCAGCAGCCAACCGGGACAGACTAATGAAAAACTGTTTTTT. Translated: CASSQPGQTNEKLFF.

This clone occurred a few times. The chain carries TRBV2 and TRBJ1-4; 9 bases fit TRBD1. The CDR3 is 16 residues long. Germline loops: CDR1 SNHLY, CDR2 FYNNEI. The junction had 9 bases not matched to a gene; V was cut back by 5 bases and J by 5 bases. In DNA form, the CDR3 reads TGTGCCAGCAGTATACCGGGACAGGGTCACAATGAAAAACTGTTTTTT. Translating gives CASSIPGQGHNEKLFF. Drawing the rest from reference TRBV2 and TRBJ1-4, the complete variable domain is EPEVTQTPSHQVTQMGQEVILRCVPISNHLYFYWYRQILGQKVEFLVSFYNNEISEKSEIFDDQFSVERPDGSNFTLKIRSTKLEDSAMYFCASSIPGQGHNEKLFFGSGTQLSVL.

This clone was detected a few times. The rearrangement uses TRBV11-2 and TRBJ2-6, with D uncertain. Trimming cost V 8 bases and J 4 bases, with 12 bases left between them. This CDR3 has 14 amino acids. CDR1 is SGHAT and CDR2 is FQNNGV in the germline V gene. CDR3 protein: CASVGGNGANVLTF. CDR3 DNA sequence: TGTGCCAGCGTCGGCGGTAACGGGGCCAACGTCCTGACTTTC.

The gene calls are TRBV5-6 and TRBJ2-7, with D possibly matching TRBD1 (6 bases). The CDR3 contains 14 residues. With 2 bases removed from V and 5 bases from J, the gap between germline ends came to 14 bases. Germline values: CDR1 SGHDT, CDR2 YYEEEE. CDR3 protein: CASSFRNRADEQYF. The CDR3, as DNA: TGTGCCAGCAGCTTCCGAAACAGGGCGGACGAGCAGTACTTC.

The chain recombines TRBV19 with TRBJ1-5; 11 bases map to TRBD1. Germline trimming cut 11 bases from V and 6 bases from J; bases unmatched to any gene: 6. Germline CDR1 LNHDA, CDR2 SQIVND (reference sequence). This CDR3 spans 13 amino acids. This chain's CDR3 is CAADRGRSQPQHF. The CDR3 DNA reads as TGTGCCGCGGACAGGGGGCGCAGTCAGCCCCAGCATTTT.

The chain couples TRBV3-1 (or the pseudogene TRBV3-2) to TRBJ1-5; D not resolved. CDR3 length equals 14 residues. Germline lookup yields CDR1 LGHDT and CDR2 YNNKEL (reference sequence). The V gene lost 5 bases and the J gene lost 1 base, with 9 bases spanning the gap. CDR3 region: CASSNRGSNQPQHF. As DNA, the CDR3 is TGTGCCAGCAGCAACCGAGGGAGCAATCAGCCCCAGCATTTT.

This clone appeared a single time. This chain connects TRBV4-1 to TRBJ2-7; the match to TRBD2 covers 10 bases. The CDR3 is made up of 17 amino acids. V trimming: 0 bases; J trimming: 2 bases; junction bases outside the gene matches: 7. Germline CDR1 is MGHRA and CDR2 is YSYEKL. The CDR3 here is CASSQDSGGITPYEQYF. The CDR3 bases are TGCGCCAGCAGCCAAGATAGCGGGGGGATAACTCCCTACGAGCAGTACTTC.

The genes are TRBV3-1 (or the pseudogene TRBV3-2) and TRBJ1-1, with 8 nucleotides matching TRBD1. V was clipped by 4 bases and J by 7 bases; unmatched bases: 2. The CDR3 length is 12 residues. Germline CDR1 is LGHDT and CDR2 is YNNKEL (reference sequence). The CDR3 spells CASSRGTGEAFF. The CDR3 DNA reads TGTGCCAGCAGCCGGGGGACAGGTGAAGCTTTCTTT.

The genes are TRBV30 and TRBJ1-1; 7 positions agree with TRBD1. The CDR3 runs to 18 residues. The germline V gene has CDR1 GTSNPN and CDR2 SVGIG (reference sequence). With 3 bases clipped from V and 0 bases from J, the junction kept 16 bases outside the gene matches. The CDR3 region has the DNA TGTGCCTGGAGCCCCTGGGGGCAGGGGGTGAAGATGAACACTGAAGCTTTCTTT. It specifies CAWSPWGQGVKMNTEAFF. Full variable domain (missing parts from reference TRBV30 and TRBJ1-1): SQTIHQWPATLVQPVGSPLSLECTVEGTSNPNLYWYRQAAGRGLQLLFYSVGIGQISSEVPQNLSASRPQDRQFILSSKKLLLSDSGFYLCAWSPWGQGVKMNTEAFFGQGTRLTVV.

V gene TRBV10-3 combines with J gene TRBJ1-1; possibly TRBD1 for D (6 bases). This CDR3 comprises 13 residues. Per germline, CDR1 ENHRY and CDR2 SYGVKD. Trimming took off 10 bases at V and 0 bases at J, with 12 bases between the two ends. CDR3 protein: CANQGQLNTEAFF. CDR3 DNA sequence: TGTGCCAACCAGGGACAACTGAACACTGAAGCTTTCTTT.

This chain links TRBV6-1 with TRBJ1-2; D unresolved. The CDR3 spans 16 residues. Between the trimmed V and J ends, which lost 3 bases and 0 bases, there was a span of 14 bases. The germline gives CDR1 MNHNS, CDR2 SASEGT. The CDR3 coding sequence is TGTGCCAGCAGTGATCCTTGGTCAGGATCTAACTATGGCTACACCTTC. Amino acids: CASSDPWSGSNYGYTF.

The chain uses TRBV6-5 and TRBJ2-2; a possible D gene is TRBD1 (6 bases). In germline, CDR1 is MNHEY, CDR2 SVGAGI. V dropped 8 bases and J dropped 1 base, with 14 bases sitting between them. This CDR3 region has 15 residues. CDR3 loop: CASSKGQWNTGELFF. In DNA, the CDR3 is TGTGCCAGCTCGAAGGGACAATGGAACACCGGGGAGCTGTTTTTT.

The rearrangement joins TRBV5-6 to TRBJ1-5; D uncertain. V lost 1 base and J lost 5, with 7 bases in between. Germline CDR1 is SGHDT and CDR2 is YYEEEE. The CDR3 runs to 13 residues. For the CDR3, the DNA is TGTGCCAGCAGCTTGCAGGAGGATCAGCCCCAGCATTTT. Its protein product is CASSLQEDQPQHF.

The rearrangement uses TRBV5-1 and TRBJ1-4; D is uncertain. V gave up 0 bases and J gave up 2 bases, with 8 bases separating them. CDR1 and CDR2 (germline): SGHRS, YFSETQ. The CDR3 is 15 amino acids. The CDR3 nucleotides read TGCGCCAGCAGCTTGGTGCCGGGTACTAATGAAAAACTGTTTTTT. Its protein is CASSLVPGTNEKLFF. The whole variable domain, remainder taken from reference TRBV5-1 and TRBJ1-4, is KAGVTQTPRYLIKTRGQQVTLSCSPISGHRSVSWYQQTPGQGLQFLFEYFSETQRNKGNFPGRFSGRQFSNSRSEMNVSTLELGDSALYLCASSLVPGTNEKLFFGSGTQLSVL.

The chain links TRBV5-4 to TRBJ2-7, with D possibly being TRBD2 (6 bases). V gave up 2 bases and J gave up 3 bases, with 12 bases separating them. This CDR3 region has 14 residues. Germline V gene data show CDR1 as SGHNT and CDR2 as YYREEE (reference sequence). The CDR3 sequence is CASSLNGGIYEQYF. CDR3 bases: TGTGCCAGCAGCTTAAACGGGGGAATCTACGAGCAGTACTTC. The whole variable domain, filled in from reference TRBV5-4 and TRBJ2-7, reads ETGVTQSPTHLIKTRGQQVTLRCSSQSGHNTVSWYQQALGQGPQFIFQYYREEENGRGNFPPRFSGLQFPNYSSELNVNALELDDSALYLCASSLNGGIYEQYFGPGTRLTVT.